The present entry profiles one T cell receptor (beta chain) with its context. The sample carries other DNA sequences with the same CDR3. These data come from a study of beta chain features in type 1 diabetes. The CDR3 totals 10 residues. Germline loops: CDR1 DFQATT, CDR2 SNEGSKA (reference sequence). Trimming took 4 bases from V and 6 from J, leaving 4 bases between them. Reverse transcription of all isolated RNA meant that expressed TCRB transcripts were sequenced. Measured with immunoSEQ multiplex PCR; TCRdb has only the in-frame clones, and not every one. The repertoire has 810,000 or so clones, roughly 15% of them found once; the top ten carry about 0.02%.

The sequencing sample was made of naive CD4+ T cells from blood. This clonotype originated in a woman between 18 and 30 years old in good health. The J gene is TRBJ2-1, the V gene TRBV20-1; D is unresolved. The DNA of the CDR3 is TGCAGTGCTATCCGCAATGAGCAGTTCTTC. Residues: CSAIRNEQFF.